These 8 T cell receptor beta chains share one sample of origin, sequenced in a study (dated by TCRdb to between 2015 and 2016). The method behind the library was RT-PCR. Sequenced on an Illumina MiSeq. TCRdb trimmed public reads at Q25 via fastp, called clones via MiXCR and kept in-frame beta chains. Each CDR3 protein gets just one entry, which takes the most common genes and DNA from the rows behind it. Counted in this sample were more than 550,000 distinct CDR3 sequences; 14% of them appeared once. 3.6% of the sample is taken by the ten largest. Sample: memory CD4+ T cells from blood. The receptors shown here come from a female donor in good health, serving as a healthy control.

This chain links TRBV12-3 or TRBV12-4 with TRBJ2-3; a possible D gene is TRBD1 (6 bases). The V and J ends lost 2 bases and 2 bases respectively, with 11 bases between them. This CDR3 contains 15 residues. The CDR3 here is CASSLTDSFTDTQYF. The CDR3 DNA reads TGTGCCAGCAGTTTAACGGACAGCTTCACAGATACGCAGTATTTT.

This clonotype was seen only a few times. V usage is TRBV10-3 and J usage is TRBJ2-7, with D unclear. This CDR3 is 14 amino acids long. Germline-derived CDR1 and CDR2 are ENHRY and SYGVKD. V lost 2 bases and J 0 bases, leaving 8 bases between the germline ends. In DNA, the CDR3 is TGTGCCATCAGTGAGGAGACTGTCTCCTACGAGCAGTACTTC. Residues: CAISEETVSYEQYF.

This clonotype occurred many times. The V and J genes are TRBV5-1 and TRBJ2-7, with 7 bases lining up with TRBD1. CDR3 length: 16 residues. V dropped 0 bases and J dropped 0; count of bases not matched to a gene: 6. Germline loops: CDR1 SGHRS, CDR2 YFSETQ. The CDR3, as DNA: TGCGCCAGCAGCTTGGATCTGCCAGGGGGCTCCTACGAGCAGTACTTC. It encodes CASSLDLPGGSYEQYF. Drawing the rest from reference TRBV5-1 and TRBJ2-7, the complete variable domain is KAGVTQTPRYLIKTRGQQVTLSCSPISGHRSVSWYQQTPGQGLQFLFEYFSETQRNKGNFPGRFSGRQFSNSRSEMNVSTLELGDSALYLCASSLDLPGGSYEQYFGPGTRLTVT.

This clonotype was found a few times. J is TRBJ2-5 and V is TRBV7-2; TRBD2 aligns across 12 bases. Germline loops: CDR1 SGHTA, CDR2 FQGNSA. Trimming removed 5 bases from V and 9 bases from J; junction bases left unmatched: 7. The CDR3 runs to 14 residues. In DNA form, the CDR3 reads TGTGCCAGCAGCCCGACTAGCGGGGGTATGGCCCAGTACTTC. This translates into CASSPTSGGMAQYF.

The chain has TRBV11-1 and TRBJ1-2, with D uncertain. V dropped 5 bases and J dropped 1 base, with 11 bases sitting between them. The germline CDR1 and CDR2 sequences are SGHAT and FQDESV (reference sequence). This CDR3 has 14 residues. CDR3 in DNA: TGTGCCAGCAGCGGAGGACGGAATAACTATGGCTACACCTTC. Translating gives CASSGGRNNYGYTF.

This clonotype was detected only a few times. The genes are TRBV19 and TRBJ2-1; 7 nucleotides agree with TRBD2. This CDR3 region has 15 residues. The germline V gene encodes CDR1 LNHDA and CDR2 SQIVND (reference sequence). Unmatched junction bases numbered 7, after V lost 5 bases and J lost 3 bases. The CDR3, as DNA: TGTGCCAGTAGTCGGGGCGGGAGTTACTACAATGAGCAGTTCTTC. It is translated as CASSRGGSYYNEQFF.

There are many counts of this clonotype. The chain recombines TRBV27 with TRBJ2-1, with D possibly being TRBD2 (5 bases). Germline V CDR1 and CDR2: MNHEY, SMNVEV (reference sequence). The CDR3 has 16 amino acids. V was pared by 5 bases and J by 2 bases, with 16 bases between. The CDR3 nucleotides are TGTGCCAGCAGTCTGGCTAGCCACCCCCCCTACAATGAGCAGTTCTTC. Translating gives CASSLASHPPYNEQFF.

This clonotype was counted a few times. V and J are TRBV27 and TRBJ2-3; 8 nucleotides align to TRBD2. The J segment lost 9 bases and the V segment lost 2 bases, leaving 7 bases of the junction unmatched. Germline CDR1 and CDR2: MNHEY and SMNVEV (reference sequence). The CDR3 has 14 amino acids. The CDR3: CASSLAGGSGTQYF. DNA for the CDR3: TGTGCCAGCAGTTTAGCGGGAGGTTCAGGGACGCAGTATTTT.